One and the same sample provided the 22 T cell receptor beta chains below, sequenced in a study of radiotherapy plus CTLA-4 blockade in lung cancer. Repertoires were generated with immunoSEQ multiplex PCR, while TCRdb's copy carries only in-frame clones and drops some. Among roughly 80,000 clones listed, just under 75% were seen once. The sample here was peripheral blood, taken from a patient treated with radiotherapy plus ipilimumab. These receptor sequences come from a human donor with non-small cell lung cancer whose response to radiotherapy plus ipilimumab could not be evaluated.

The rearrangement joins TRBV7-2 to TRBJ1-2; D might be TRBD1 (5 bases). Per the germline V gene, CDR1 is SGHTA and CDR2 is FQGNSA. The ends were cut back, 3 bases at V and 3 bases at J, with 8 bases in the middle. The CDR3 contains 13 residues. CDR3 sequence: CASSLARDYGYTF. The CDR3 DNA reads TGTGCCAGCAGCTTGGCCAGGGACTATGGCTACACCTTC.

The chain employs TRBV6-7 and TRBJ2-1; TRBD2 agrees at 14 bases. TRBV6-7 is flagged as an ORF with uncertain function. V dropped 4 bases and J dropped 5; count of bases not matched to a gene: 7. This CDR3 has 17 amino acids. The CDR3 loop reads CASSWNWGLAGDNEQFF. The CDR3 DNA is TGTGCCAGCAGTTGGAATTGGGGACTAGCGGGGGACAATGAGCAGTTCTTC.

The genes are TRBV5-1 and TRBJ2-7, with TRBD2 identical over 11 bases. Germline loops: CDR1 SGHRS, CDR2 YFSETQ. Trimming removed 2 bases from V and 4 bases from J; junction bases left unmatched: 2. The CDR3 consists of 14 residues. The CDR3: CASSFTSGGYEQYF. CDR3 bases: TGCGCCAGCAGCTTTACTAGCGGGGGATACGAGCAGTACTTC.

V usage is TRBV5-6 and J usage is TRBJ2-5, with TRBD2 identical over 7 bases. With V trimmed by 0 bases and J by 5 bases, 13 bases remained unmatched. Per germline, CDR1 SGHDT and CDR2 YYEEEE. The CDR3 runs to 17 residues. The CDR3 coding sequence is TGTGCCAGCAGCTTGGTCGTGAGGCGGGAGTGGTTGGAGACCCAGTACTTC. The encoded protein is CASSLVVRREWLETQYF. The full variable domain, its missing parts supplied by reference TRBV5-6 and TRBJ2-5, is DAGVTQSPTHLIKTRGQQVTLRCSPKSGHDTVSWYQQALGQGPQFIFQYYEEEERQRGNFPDRFSGHQFPNYSSELNVNALLLGDSALYLCASSLVVRREWLETQYFGPGTRLLVL.

Here the CDR3 reads CASSLGTVYGYTF. CDR3 bases: TGTGCCAGCAGCTTAGGGACAGTTTATGGCTACACCTTC. This chain connects TRBV7-2 to TRBJ1-2, with D perhaps TRBD1 (6 bases). Deletions cut 1 base from V and 5 bases from J, with 8 bases between. This CDR3 has 13 amino acids. Germline V CDR1 and CDR2: SGHTA, FQGNSA.

The CDR3 sequence: CASSEFSSGGDYNEQFF. CDR3 DNA: TGTGCCAGCAGTGAATTCTCTAGCGGGGGGGACTACAATGAGCAGTTCTTC. The rearrangement uses TRBV25-1 and TRBJ2-1; 12 bases line up with TRBD2. This CDR3 has 17 amino acids. J lost 3 bases, V lost 1 base, and 4 bases had no gene match. Per the germline V gene, CDR1 is MGHDK and CDR2 is SYGVNS. Based on the CDR3 plus reference TRBV25-1 and TRBJ2-1, the full variable domain is EADIYQTPRYLVIGTGKKITLECSQTMGHDKMYWYQQDPGMELHLIHYSYGVNSTEKGDLSSESTVSRIRTEHFPLTLESARPSHTSQYLCASSEFSSGGDYNEQFFGPGTRLTVL.

This chain links TRBV9 with TRBJ2-1; TRBD1 might be the D (5 bases). The CDR3 spans 15 residues. V shed 0 bases and J shed 9 bases, with 16 bases lying between them. Per the germline V gene, CDR1 is SGDLS and CDR2 is YYNGEE. The CDR3 sequence: CASSVGPGGAAEQFF. The CDR3 DNA follows: TGTGCCAGCAGCGTAGGCCCTGGTGGGGCGGCTGAGCAGTTCTTC.

This clone appeared many times. The chain carries TRBV27 and TRBJ2-7; 10 bases match TRBD2. J gave up 4 bases and V 4 bases, and 7 bases lay outside the gene matches. The CDR3 spans 15 residues. Per germline, CDR1 MNHEY and CDR2 SMNVEV (reference sequence). CDR3: CASSSSGRKGYEQYF. The CDR3 DNA is TGTGCCAGCAGTTCTAGCGGGAGAAAAGGGTACGAGCAGTACTTC.

This chain links TRBV2 with TRBJ2-7, with a tentative D call TRBD1 (5 bases). Germline CDR1 reads SNHLY; CDR2 reads FYNNEI. The CDR3 contains 13 residues. V was trimmed by 2 bases and J by 4 bases, leaving 9 bases between them. The CDR3: CASSELRTYEQYF. CDR3 coding DNA: TGTGCCAGCAGTGAACTTAGGACATACGAGCAGTACTTC.

V and J are TRBV6-6 and TRBJ2-7; 12 bases are shared with TRBD1. The V gene end was trimmed by 7 bases and the J gene end by 4 bases; junction bases not matched to a gene: 5. From germline, CDR1 is MNHNY and CDR2 SVGAGI (reference sequence). The CDR3 extends over 14 amino acids. The CDR3 bases are TGTGCCAGCACCCCGGGACAGGGGGCATACGAGCAGTACTTC. Translating gives CASTPGQGAYEQYF.

This chain uses TRBV5-8 with TRBJ2-2; D is unclear. Germline-derived CDR1 and CDR2 are SGHTS and YDEGEE. This CDR3 spans 14 amino acids. V shed 2 bases and J shed 1 base, with 6 bases lying between them. This CDR3 reads CASSFLMNTGELFF. The DNA for the CDR3 is TGTGCCAGCAGCTTTCTTATGAACACCGGGGAGCTGTTTTTT.

The chain combines TRBV6-5 with TRBJ1-2, with 8 bases lining up with TRBD1. The CDR3 sequence is 13 residues long. Trimming at V came to 6 bases and at J to 4 bases, leaving 4 bases not matched to a gene. Germline assignment: CDR1 MNHEY and CDR2 SVGAGI. This CDR3 reads CASRGQGGYGYTF. Written as DNA, the CDR3 is TGTGCCAGCAGAGGACAGGGCGGCTATGGCTACACCTTC.

The chain uses TRBV28 and TRBJ2-1; 9 nucleotides align to TRBD2. V dropped 7 bases and J dropped 4; count of bases not matched to a gene: 8. The germline V gene has CDR1 MDHEN and CDR2 SYDVKM. This CDR3 is 15 amino acids long. The chain's CDR3 is CASNLAGQLYNEQFF. The CDR3 bases are TGTGCCAGCAACCTAGCGGGACAGTTATACAATGAGCAGTTCTTC.

This clone was observed at least ten times. The V and J genes are TRBV6-5 and TRBJ2-2; D perhaps matches TRBD2 (6 bases). The germline V gene has CDR1 MNHEY and CDR2 SVGAGI. The CDR3 is 13 residues long. Trimming stripped 8 bases from V and 4 bases from J, with 11 bases between. The CDR3 nucleotides read TGTGCCAGCTGGAGGGCGGGCACCGGGGAGCTGTTTTTT. Protein: CASWRAGTGELFF.

The chain links TRBV10-2 to TRBJ2-7, with D possibly TRBD2 on 6 matching bases. The CDR3 contains 20 residues. CDR1 is WSHSY, CDR2 SAAADI, per germline. Trimming pared 0 bases from V and 0 bases from J, leaving 24 bases between. The CDR3 nucleotides are TGCGCCAGCAGTGAGTCGGGACTCTTCCAACGCCGTAGGAGCTCCTACGAGCAGTACTTC. Translated, it gives CASSESGLFQRRRSSYEQYF.

This clone was seen a few times. This rearrangement joins TRBV5-1 to TRBJ2-3, with 10 nucleotides matching TRBD2. This CDR3 spans 13 amino acids. The germline gives CDR1 SGHRS, CDR2 YFSETQ. V lost 4 bases to trimming and J lost 14 bases; unmatched junction nucleotides: 10. The CDR3 is CASSLRTSGQPYF. For the CDR3, the DNA is TGCGCCAGCAGCCTCCGGACTAGCGGCCAACCGTATTTT.

The chain couples TRBV28 to TRBJ1-2; D is unresolved. V was clipped by 6 bases and J by 4 bases, with 9 bases between them. Germline V gives CDR1 MDHEN, CDR2 SYDVKM. The CDR3 runs 12 residues. The CDR3 protein is CASSREFYGYTF. For the CDR3, the DNA is TGTGCCAGCAGCCGGGAGTTCTATGGCTACACCTTC.

This clone was seen just once. The V call is TRBV19, the J call TRBJ2-7; weak D call: TRBD2 (6 bases). Germline CDR1 is LNHDA and CDR2 is SQIVND (reference sequence). The CDR3 is made up of 15 amino acids. Trimming stripped 7 bases from V and 0 bases from J, with 16 bases between. The CDR3 DNA reads TGTGCCAGTACCGAAAGTGGAGGGAGCTCCTACGAGCAGTACTTC. It codes for CASTESGGSSYEQYF.

The chain employs TRBV27 and TRBJ1-5, with D tentatively TRBD1 (5 bases). Germline CDR1 MNHEY, CDR2 SMNVEV (reference sequence). This CDR3 comprises 14 residues. V was cut by 3 bases and J by 5 bases, with 11 bases left in between. CDR3 DNA: TGTGCCAGCAGTTTTGACAGCTTTTATCAGCCCCAGCATTTT. It codes for CASSFDSFYQPQHF.

The chain joins TRBV27 to TRBJ1-6; 7 bases match TRBD1. Unmatched junction bases numbered 6, after V lost 3 bases and J lost 10 bases. CDR3 length: 14 amino acids. In germline, CDR1 is MNHEY, CDR2 SMNVEV (reference sequence). The CDR3 DNA reads as TGTGCCAGCAGTTTGACAGGGTTCAGGTCACCCCTCCACTTT. Translated, it gives CASSLTGFRSPLHF.

Written as DNA, the CDR3 is TGTGCCAGCAGCGCACTGAGACAGTCTAGCACAGATACGCAGTATTTT. Residues: CASSALRQSSTDTQYF. The chain uses TRBV9 and TRBJ2-3, with a tentative D call TRBD1 (5 bases). Trimming removed 3 bases from V and 0 bases from J, with 14 bases in between. There are 16 residues in the CDR3. The germline V gene has CDR1 SGDLS and CDR2 YYNGEE.

The rearrangement joins TRBV6-5 to TRBJ2-2, with 13 bases lining up with TRBD2. V lost 8 bases and J lost 5; bases outside the gene matches: 5. CDR3 length: 15 residues. Looked up from germline, CDR1 is MNHEY and CDR2 is SVGAGI. CDR3 sequence reads: CASGLAGEGTGELFF. For the CDR3, the DNA is TGTGCCAGCGGACTAGCGGGGGAAGGGACCGGGGAGCTGTTTTTT.